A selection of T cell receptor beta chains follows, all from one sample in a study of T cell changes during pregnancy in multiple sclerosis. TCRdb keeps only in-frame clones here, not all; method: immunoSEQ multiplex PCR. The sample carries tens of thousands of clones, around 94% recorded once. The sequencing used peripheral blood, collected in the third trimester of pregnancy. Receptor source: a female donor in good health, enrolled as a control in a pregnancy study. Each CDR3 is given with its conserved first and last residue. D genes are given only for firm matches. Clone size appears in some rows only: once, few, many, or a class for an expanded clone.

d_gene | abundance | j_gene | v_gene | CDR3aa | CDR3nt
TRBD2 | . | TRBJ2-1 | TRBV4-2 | CASSQAAKTSAVDYNEQFF | TGTGCCAGCAGCCAAGCCGCTAAGACTAGCGCCGTAGACTACAATGAGCAGTTCTTC
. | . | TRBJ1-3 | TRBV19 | CASSSFPRASGNTIYF | TGTGCCAGTAGTTCGTTCCCCAGGGCCTCTGGAAACACCATATATTTT
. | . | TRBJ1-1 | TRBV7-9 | CASSLERGTEAFF | TGTGCCAGCAGCTTAGAAAGGGGGACTGAAGCTTTCTTT
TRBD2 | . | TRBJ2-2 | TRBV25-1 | CASSDGGGSNTGELFF | TGTGCCAGCAGTGACGGGGGGGGGAGTAACACCGGGGAGCTGTTTTTT
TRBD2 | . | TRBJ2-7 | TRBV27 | CASRLLAGGSSYEQYF | TGTGCCAGCAGACTGTTAGCGGGAGGGAGCTCCTACGAGCAGTACTTC
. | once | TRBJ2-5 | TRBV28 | CASSTGRTQYF | TGTGCCAGCAGTACGGGAAGGACCCAGTACTTC
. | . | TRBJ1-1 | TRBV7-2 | CASSLGQSGSGLFEAFF | TGTGCCAGCAGCTTAGGGCAATCGGGCAGTGGACTCTTTGAAGCTTTCTTT
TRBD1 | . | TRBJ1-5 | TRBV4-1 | CASSQEDRVQPQHF | TGCGCCAGCAGCCAAGAGGACAGGGTTCAGCCCCAGCATTTT
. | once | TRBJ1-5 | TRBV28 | CASSFLGYSNQPQHF | TGTGCCAGCAGTTTCCTAGGCTATAGCAATCAGCCCCAGCATTTT
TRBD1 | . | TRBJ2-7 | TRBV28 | CASSWTGPYEQYF | TGTGCCAGCAGTTGGACAGGACCCTACGAGCAGTACTTC
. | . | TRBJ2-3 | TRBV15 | CATSRGQDTSTDTQYF | TGTGCCACCAGCAGAGGACAGGATACTAGCACAGATACGCAGTATTTT
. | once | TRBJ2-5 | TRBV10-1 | CASSDRQNQETQYF | TGCGCCAGCAGTGATAGACAGAACCAAGAGACCCAGTACTTC
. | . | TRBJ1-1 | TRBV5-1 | CASSVRTENTEAFF | TGCGCCAGCAGCGTGCGGACAGAGAACACTGAAGCTTTCTTT
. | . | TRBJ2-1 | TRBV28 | CASSLRLAPLNEQFF | TGTGCCAGCAGTTTACGGCTAGCGCCCCTCAATGAGCAGTTCTTC
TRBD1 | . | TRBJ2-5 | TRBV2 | CASSEDRGSQETQYF | TGTGCCAGCAGTGAAGACAGGGGAAGCCAAGAGACCCAGTACTTC
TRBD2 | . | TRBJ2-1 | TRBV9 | CASSFQAGVRDEQFF | TGTGCCAGCAGCTTTCAAGCGGGAGTTAGGGATGAGCAGTTCTTC
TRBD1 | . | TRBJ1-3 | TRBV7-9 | CASSSPSQGLGNTIYF | TGTGCCAGCAGCTCGCCGTCACAGGGGCTTGGAAACACCATATATTTT
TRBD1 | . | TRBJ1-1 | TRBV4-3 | CASSNDGQEHTEAFF | TGCGCCAGCAGCAACGATGGACAGGAACACACTGAAGCTTTCTTT
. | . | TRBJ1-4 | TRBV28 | CASSLNRAPNEKLFF | TGTGCCAGCAGTCTGAACAGGGCCCCAAATGAAAAACTGTTTTTT
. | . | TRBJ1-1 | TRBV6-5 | CASSYGPRNTEAFF | TGTGCCAGCAGTTACGGCCCTAGGAACACTGAAGCTTTCTTT
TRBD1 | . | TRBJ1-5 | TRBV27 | CASTPRSGGRNQPQHF | TGTGCCAGCACCCCAAGGTCAGGGGGACGAAATCAGCCCCAGCATTTT
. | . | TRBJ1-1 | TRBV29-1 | CSVERGSGTEAFF | TGCAGCGTTGAAAGAGGGTCAGGCACTGAAGCTTTCTTT
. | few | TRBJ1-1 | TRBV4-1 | CASSQFRNTEAFF | TGCGCCAGCAGCCAATTCAGGAACACTGAAGCTTTCTTT
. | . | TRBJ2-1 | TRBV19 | CASSSGGHEQFF | TGTGCCAGTAGTTCGGGGGGCCATGAGCAGTTCTTC
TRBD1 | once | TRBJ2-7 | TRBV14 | CASSQTGLSSYEQYF | TGTGCCAGCAGCCAGACAGGGCTAAGCTCCTACGAGCAGTACTTC